The 2 T cell receptor beta chains below come from one sample, sequenced in a study of tumor-infiltrating lymphocytes in glioblastoma multiforme. Three nested ARM-PCR rounds with V-beta and C-beta primers built TCRB libraries. TCRdb analysed the multiplex PCR reads with MiXCR anew, one entry per CDR3 protein. The sample consists of 25,000 to 40,000 distinct CDR3 sequences, roughly 64% of them appearing once. The sequencing sample was made of brain tumor tissue. These receptors were collected from a male donor with glioblastoma.

On this clonotype itself: One junction end disagrees with the germline gene, perhaps due to a read error. The chain has TRBV11-2 and TRBJ2-3; 9 nucleotides match TRBD2. The germline CDR1 and CDR2 sequences are SGHAT and FQNNGV. The CDR3 contains 14 residues. This CDR3 is CASSLAGAAGTQYF. The DNA of the CDR3 is TGCGCCAGCAGCTTAGCGGGAGCCGCAGGTACGCAGTATTTT.

This clonotype occurred once. Sequence at one end of the junction differs from germline and may be a read error. This chain uses TRBV6-1 with TRBJ2-3; 8 nucleotides match TRBD2. The length of the CDR3 is 19 residues. Germline V gives CDR1 MNHNS, CDR2 SASEGT. The CDR3: CASSESVRGLGLVSDMQYF. CDR3 bases: TGTGCCAGCAGTGAATCCGTGCGGGGACTGGGACTAGTCTCGGATATGCAGTATTTT.